This T cell receptor (beta chain) was identified during a study of cytomegalovirus exposure and HLA in healthy donors. Findings and limits, study-wide: An analysis that was carried out later associated 16,951 TCR beta sequences with HLA alleles at 0.05 false discovery rate.

The PCR made use of 60 Vbeta and 13 Jbeta primers. Method: immunoSEQ multiplex PCR; TCRdb's copy keeps in-frame clones and lacks some. Of roughly 160,000 clones in the sample, approximately 80% were seen once. Trimming removed 3 bases from V and 8 bases from J, with 13 bases in between. Germline lookup yields CDR1 MNHNY and CDR2 SVGAGI (reference sequence). This CDR3 comprises 13 residues. In regard to this clone: Its antigen remains unidentified.

The V call is TRBV6-6, the J call TRBJ1-1; D might be TRBD1 (6 bases). Sequenced input: PBMCs. This TCR derives from a woman aged 45-65 years in good health and CMV-seronegative. The CDR3 loop reads CASSYKGVPEAFF. For the CDR3, the DNA is TGTGCCAGCAGTTATAAGGGGGTACCCGAAGCTTTCTTT.